A selection of T cell receptor beta chains follows, all from one sample in a study of shared clonotypes between healthy human individuals. Produced via immunoSEQ multiplex PCR; TCRdb's table is partial and in-frame only. The sample has approximately 500,000 clones, 90% to 96% seen once. Specimen: naive CD4+ T cells sorted from blood. Every receptor here comes from a woman in her 30s in good health. The CDR3 runs from the conserved cysteine through the conserved F or W. The D gene is left open where the match is weak. Part of the rows lack a size; the others show once, few, many or a class for expanded clones.

clone size: once; V gene: TRBV15; J gene: TRBJ2-2; D gene: -; CDR3 DNA: TGTGCCACCAGCACTCGATTCATCGGGGGAGGGAACACCGGGGAGCTGTTTTTT; CDR3 protein: CATSTRFIGGGNTGELFF
clone size: -; V gene: TRBV28; J gene: TRBJ2-5; D gene: -; CDR3 DNA: TGTGCCAGCAGGACGGCCTATCACCGGGAGACCCAGTACTTC; CDR3 protein: CASRTAYHRETQYF
clone size: few; V gene: TRBV11-2; J gene: TRBJ2-7; D gene: -; CDR3 DNA: TGTGCCAGCAGCAAGACTAGTCCGGATCTATACGAGCAGTACTTC; CDR3 protein: CASSKTSPDLYEQYF
clone size: -; V gene: TRBV4-2; J gene: TRBJ2-1; D gene: TRBD1; CDR3 DNA: TGTGCCAGCAGCCAACCAGGGGGCTTCAATGAGCAGTTCTTC; CDR3 protein: CASSQPGGFNEQFF
clone size: -; V gene: TRBV5-4; J gene: TRBJ2-5; D gene: -; CDR3 DNA: TGTGCCAGCAGCTTAACCGGGACCGAAGAGACCCAGTACTTC; CDR3 protein: CASSLTGTEETQYF
clone size: -; V gene: TRBV6-5; J gene: TRBJ2-7; D gene: -; CDR3 DNA: TGTGCCAGCAGCCTTGCCGGGACAGAGCAGTACTTC; CDR3 protein: CASSLAGTEQYF
clone size: -; V gene: TRBV18; J gene: TRBJ2-5; D gene: TRBD1; CDR3 DNA: TGTGCCAGCTCACCGACAGGGGCGATACAAGAGACCCAGTACTTC; CDR3 protein: CASSPTGAIQETQYF
clone size: few; V gene: TRBV2; J gene: TRBJ1-3; D gene: -; CDR3 DNA: TGTGCCAGCAGCGGGGACAAAGGAAACACCATATATTTT; CDR3 protein: CASSGDKGNTIYF
clone size: -; V gene: TRBV10-3; J gene: TRBJ1-2; D gene: -; CDR3 DNA: TGTGCCATCACCCTAGGGGGGGCGAATTATGGCTACACCTTC; CDR3 protein: CAITLGGANYGYTF
clone size: -; V gene: TRBV19; J gene: TRBJ1-5; D gene: -; CDR3 DNA: TGTGCCAGTAGTGGGACGGTCGATCAGCCCCAGCATTTT; CDR3 protein: CASSGTVDQPQHF
clone size: -; V gene: TRBV19; J gene: TRBJ2-1; D gene: -; CDR3 DNA: TGTGCCAGTAGTAAACTCGGGGGCTCCTACAATGAGCAGTTCTTC; CDR3 protein: CASSKLGGSYNEQFF